The 2 T cell receptor beta chains in this list originate from one sample, sequenced in a study of Ad26.COV2.S vaccination and SARS-CoV-2 variants (dated by TCRdb to about 2021). The library relied on the immunoSEQ multiplex PCR assay. The table was pulled from immuneACCESS by TCRdb, which kept in-frame rearrangements only. Such tables lose some clones; where checked, under half of the loss comes from unresolved V genes, and the rest has no known cause. This sample comprises 350,000 to 500,000 clones, roughly nine tenths of them detected only once. The ten top clones hold about 2.5% of the sample. The treatment or condition label for this specimen denotes: some 20 received Ad26.COV2.S at low or high dose, single or two shots; several received placebo; per-sample allocation not given. Repertoires of vaccine and placebo recipients were sequenced from samples collected on day 63 after the first injection.

Sequencing used peripheral blood, obtained in a trial of Ad26.COV2.S vaccine versus placebo. The receptor set was obtained from a person between 18 and 59 years old who received the Ad26.COV2.S COVID-19 vaccine or a placebo.

This chain connects TRBV19 to TRBJ2-2; D not resolved. The germline V gene has CDR1 LNHDA and CDR2 SQIVND (reference sequence). V was cut by 4 bases and J by 3 bases, with 15 bases left in between. The CDR3 sequence is 16 residues long. The CDR3 sequence: CASSNGVRADTGELFF. As DNA, the CDR3 is TGTGCCAGTAGTAACGGTGTACGGGCTGACACCGGGGAGCTGTTTTTT.

The CDR3, as DNA: TGCGCCAGCAGCCAAGCCAGCAATCAGCCCCAGCATTTT. Its translation is CASSQASNQPQHF. The J gene is TRBJ1-5, the V gene TRBV4-1, with D uncertain. V shed 1 base and J shed 1 base, with 2 bases lying between them. CDR3 length: 13 residues. CDR1 and CDR2 from the germline V gene are MGHRA and YSYEKL.